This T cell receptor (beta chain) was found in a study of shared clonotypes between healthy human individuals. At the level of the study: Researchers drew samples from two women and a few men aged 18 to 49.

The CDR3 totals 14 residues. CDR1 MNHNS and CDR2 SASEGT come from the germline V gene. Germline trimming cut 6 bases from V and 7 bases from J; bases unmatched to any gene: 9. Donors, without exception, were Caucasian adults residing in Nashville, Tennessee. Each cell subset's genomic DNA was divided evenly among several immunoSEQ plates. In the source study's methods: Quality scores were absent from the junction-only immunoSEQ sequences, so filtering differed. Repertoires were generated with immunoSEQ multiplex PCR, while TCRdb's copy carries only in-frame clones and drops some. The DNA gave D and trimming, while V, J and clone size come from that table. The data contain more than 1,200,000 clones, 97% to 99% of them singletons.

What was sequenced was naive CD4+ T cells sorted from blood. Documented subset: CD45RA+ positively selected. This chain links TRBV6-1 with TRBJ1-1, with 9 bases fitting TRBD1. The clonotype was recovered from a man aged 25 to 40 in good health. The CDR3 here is CASRPRDREVEAFF. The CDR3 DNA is TGTGCCAGCAGACCCCGGGACAGGGAGGTTGAAGCTTTCTTT.